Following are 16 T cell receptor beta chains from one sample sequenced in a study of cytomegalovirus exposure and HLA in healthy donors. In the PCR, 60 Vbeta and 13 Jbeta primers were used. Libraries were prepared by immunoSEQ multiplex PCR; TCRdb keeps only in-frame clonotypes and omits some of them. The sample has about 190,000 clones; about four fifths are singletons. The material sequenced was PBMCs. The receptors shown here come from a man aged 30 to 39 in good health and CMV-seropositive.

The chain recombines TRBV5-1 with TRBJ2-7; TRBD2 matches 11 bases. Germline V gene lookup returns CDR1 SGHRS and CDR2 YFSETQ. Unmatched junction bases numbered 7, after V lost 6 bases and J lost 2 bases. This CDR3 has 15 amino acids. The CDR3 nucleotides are TGCGCCAGCACCCTGACTAGCGGGGCTCCCTACGAGCAGTACTTC. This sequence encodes CASTLTSGAPYEQYF.

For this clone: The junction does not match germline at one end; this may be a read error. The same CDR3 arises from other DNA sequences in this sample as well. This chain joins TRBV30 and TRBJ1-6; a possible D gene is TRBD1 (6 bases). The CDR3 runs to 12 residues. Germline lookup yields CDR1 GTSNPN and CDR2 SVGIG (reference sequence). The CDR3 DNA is TGCGCCTGTGGACAGAATAATTCACCCCTCCACTTT. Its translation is CACGQNNSPLHF. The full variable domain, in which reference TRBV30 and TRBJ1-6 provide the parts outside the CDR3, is SQTIHQWPATLVQPVGSPLSLECTVEGTSNPNLYWYRQAAGRGLQLLFYSVGIGQISSEVPQNLSASRPQDRQFILSSKKLLLSDSGFYLCACGQNNSPLHFGNGTRLTVT.

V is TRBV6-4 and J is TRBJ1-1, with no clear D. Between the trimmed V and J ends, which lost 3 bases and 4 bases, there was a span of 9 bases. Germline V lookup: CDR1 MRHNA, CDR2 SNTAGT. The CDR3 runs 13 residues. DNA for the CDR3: TGTGCCAGCAGTGATTGGGAGGGCACTGAAGCTTTCTTT. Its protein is CASSDWEGTEAFF.

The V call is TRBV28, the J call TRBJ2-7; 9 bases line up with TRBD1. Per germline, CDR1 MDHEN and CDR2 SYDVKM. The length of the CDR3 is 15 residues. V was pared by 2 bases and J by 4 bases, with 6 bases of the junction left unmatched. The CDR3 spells CASSLPTGGIYEQYF. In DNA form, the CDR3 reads TGTGCCAGCAGTTTACCTACAGGGGGCATTTACGAGCAGTACTTC.

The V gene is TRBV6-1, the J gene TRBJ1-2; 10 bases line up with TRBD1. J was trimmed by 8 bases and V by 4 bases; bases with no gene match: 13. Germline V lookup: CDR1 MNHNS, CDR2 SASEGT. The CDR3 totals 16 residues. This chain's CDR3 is CASSGGGLTGGKGYTF. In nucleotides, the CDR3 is TGTGCCAGCAGTGGGGGGGGTCTGACAGGGGGCAAGGGCTACACCTTC.

The CDR3 DNA sequence: TGTGCCTGGACAGGGGCGCGTATAGGCTATGGCTACACCTTC. It encodes CAWTGARIGYGYTF. The chain links TRBV30 to TRBJ1-2; a weak D match, TRBD1 (6 bases). V lost 4 bases and J lost 4, with 16 bases in between. This CDR3 region has 14 residues. Germline loops: CDR1 GTSNPN, CDR2 SVGIG (reference sequence). Combining the CDR3 with reference TRBV30 and TRBJ1-2 gives the whole variable domain SQTIHQWPATLVQPVGSPLSLECTVEGTSNPNLYWYRQAAGRGLQLLFYSVGIGQISSEVPQNLSASRPQDRQFILSSKKLLLSDSGFYLCAWTGARIGYGYTFGSGTRLTVV.

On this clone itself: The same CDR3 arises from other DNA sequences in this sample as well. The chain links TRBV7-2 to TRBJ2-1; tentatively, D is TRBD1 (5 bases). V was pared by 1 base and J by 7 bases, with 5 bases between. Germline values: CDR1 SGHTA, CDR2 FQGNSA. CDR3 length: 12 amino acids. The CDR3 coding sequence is TGTGCCAGCAGCTTAGACAGGAATGAGCAGTTCTTC. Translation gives CASSLDRNEQFF.

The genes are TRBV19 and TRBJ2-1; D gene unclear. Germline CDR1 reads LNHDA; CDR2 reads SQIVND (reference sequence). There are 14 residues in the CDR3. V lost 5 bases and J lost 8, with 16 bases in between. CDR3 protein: CASSPSDINHEQFF. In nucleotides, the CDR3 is TGTGCCAGTAGTCCCAGTGATATAAATCATGAGCAGTTCTTC.

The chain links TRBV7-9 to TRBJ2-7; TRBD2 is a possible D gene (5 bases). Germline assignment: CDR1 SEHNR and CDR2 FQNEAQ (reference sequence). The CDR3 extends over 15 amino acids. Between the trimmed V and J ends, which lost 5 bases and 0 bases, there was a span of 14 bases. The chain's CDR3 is CASSPRATSSYEQYF. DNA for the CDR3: TGTGCCAGCAGCCCGAGGGCGACGAGCTCCTACGAGCAGTACTTC.

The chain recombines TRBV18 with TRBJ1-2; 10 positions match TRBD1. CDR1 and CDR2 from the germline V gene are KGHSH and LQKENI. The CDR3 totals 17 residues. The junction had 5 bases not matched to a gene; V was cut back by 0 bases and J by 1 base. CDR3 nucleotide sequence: TGTGCCAGCTCACCACCGGGACAGGGGTCTTATAACTATGGCTACACCTTC. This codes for CASSPPGQGSYNYGYTF.

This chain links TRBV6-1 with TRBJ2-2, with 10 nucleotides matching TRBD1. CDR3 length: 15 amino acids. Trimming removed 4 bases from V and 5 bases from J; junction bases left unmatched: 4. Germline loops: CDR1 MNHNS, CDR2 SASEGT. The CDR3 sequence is CASSGWTGGTGELFF. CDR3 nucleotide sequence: TGTGCCAGCAGTGGGTGGACAGGGGGAACCGGGGAGCTGTTTTTT.

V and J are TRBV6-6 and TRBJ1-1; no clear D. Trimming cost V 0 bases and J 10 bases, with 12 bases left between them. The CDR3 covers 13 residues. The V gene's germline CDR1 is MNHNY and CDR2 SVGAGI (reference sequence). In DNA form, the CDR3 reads TGTGCCAGCAGTTACTCGAGGGAGGGAAGAGCTTTCTTT. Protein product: CASSYSREGRAFF.

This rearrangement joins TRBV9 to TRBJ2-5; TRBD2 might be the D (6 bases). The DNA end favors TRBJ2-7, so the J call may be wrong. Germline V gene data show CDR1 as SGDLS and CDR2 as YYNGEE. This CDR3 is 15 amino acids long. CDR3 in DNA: TGTGCCAGCAGCGTAGAAGGGGACTCCTCCTACGAGCAGTACTTC. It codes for CASSVEGDSSYEQYF.

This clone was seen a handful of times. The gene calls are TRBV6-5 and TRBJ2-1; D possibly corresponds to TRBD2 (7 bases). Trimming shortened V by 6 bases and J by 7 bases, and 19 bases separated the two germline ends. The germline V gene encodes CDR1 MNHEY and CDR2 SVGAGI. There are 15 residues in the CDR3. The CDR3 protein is CASSYLPRGGNEQFF. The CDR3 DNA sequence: TGTGCCAGCAGCTATCTCCCCAGGGGAGGGAATGAGCAGTTCTTC.

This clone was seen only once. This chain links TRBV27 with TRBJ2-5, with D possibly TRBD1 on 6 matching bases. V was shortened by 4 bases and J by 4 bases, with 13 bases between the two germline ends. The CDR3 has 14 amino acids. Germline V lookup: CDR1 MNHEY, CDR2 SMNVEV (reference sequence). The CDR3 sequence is CASSSYRVRETQYF. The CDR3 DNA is TGTGCCAGCAGTTCGTACAGGGTGCGAGAGACCCAGTACTTC.

In DNA, the CDR3 is TGTGCCAGCGGACCGGGACAGGGGTACAATGAGCAGTTCTTC. It yields the protein CASGPGQGYNEQFF. This sequence joins TRBV11-2 and TRBJ2-1; TRBD1 matches 10 bases. With V trimmed by 8 bases and J by 4 bases, 5 bases remained unmatched. Germline V gives CDR1 SGHAT, CDR2 FQNNGV. The CDR3 runs to 14 residues.